Many counts were recorded for the clone carrying this T cell receptor beta chain. Its cognate antigen is unknown. From germline, CDR1 is ENHRY and CDR2 SYGVKD. There are 18 residues in the CDR3. V gave up 3 bases and J gave up 1 base; unmatched junction bases: 9. This specimen belongs to a study of regulatory T cells in long-lasting Graves disease. Investigators prepared the TCR beta libraries by applying iRepertoire HTBI primers and Arm-PCR of CDR3 regions. MiXCR was run by TCRdb on the multiplex PCR reads, yielding one entry per CDR3 protein. The sample consists of 200,000 to 250,000 distinct CDR3 sequences, around 18% of them appearing once. The study, taken as a whole, reports: Results may be inaccurate due to the small sample size.

Time point specified: newly diagnosed GD, antithyroid drugs for less than 3 months. PBMCs provided the RNA from which the TCR library was made. Patients met American Thyroid Association criteria for Graves' disease. The TCR sequence derives from a female donor with Graves disease. Sequenced material: peripheral blood mononuclear cells (PBMCs), taken at new diagnosis, from a patient treated with antithyroid drugs. The V call is TRBV10-3, the J call TRBJ2-6, with 7 nucleotides matching TRBD1. The CDR3 bases are TGTGCCATCAGTGACTTCACAGGGGTAAAATCTGGGGCCAACGTCCTGACTTTC. Translated, it gives CAISDFTGVKSGANVLTF.